The clone carrying this TCR beta chain appeared a single time. Trimming took off 3 bases at V and 6 bases at J, with 15 bases between the two ends. The germline gives CDR1 SGHTA, CDR2 FQGNSA. The CDR3 has 15 amino acids. Some clones are missing from TCRdb's copy, which holds only in-frame ones; the method was immunoSEQ multiplex PCR. The table includes 34,000 or so clones, 85% to 90% detected once. The data were taken from a study of T cell changes during pregnancy in multiple sclerosis. The sequencing used CD8+ T cells from peripheral blood mononuclear cells, collected after pregnancy. The source is a female donor with multiple sclerosis, enrolled in a pregnancy study. The gene calls are TRBV7-2 and TRBJ1-5; TRBD1 might be the D (5 bases). The CDR3 coding sequence is TGTGCCAGCAGCTTCATCCAGGGATCGGGTCAGCCCCAGCATTTT. Its translation is CASSFIQGSGQPQHF.